One sample yielded the 26 T cell receptor beta chains listed below, sequenced in a study of shared clonotypes between healthy human individuals. The naive CD8 fraction comprised CD45RO-negative cells positively selected for CCR7 and excluded terminally differentiated effector memory CD45RA+ cells. Libraries were prepared by immunoSEQ multiplex PCR; TCRdb keeps only in-frame clonotypes and omits some of them. The sample consists of some 1,900,000 clones, roughly 95% of them appearing once. Specimen: naive CD8+ T cells sorted from blood. These receptor sequences come from a man in his late teens or twenties in good health.

The chain carries TRBV5-1 and TRBJ1-1, with 7 positions matching TRBD1. Germline lookup yields CDR1 SGHRS and CDR2 YFSETQ. The V segment lost 4 bases and the J segment 1 base; nucleotides outside the gene matches: 16. The CDR3 is 18 amino acids. Here the CDR3 DNA reads TGCGCCAGCAGCCCCCACCGGGACAGAGGGGACCCGAACACTGAAGCTTTCTTT. This encodes CASSPHRDRGDPNTEAFF.

This chain joins TRBV5-6 and TRBJ2-5; D remains ambiguous. V lost 3 bases and J 4 bases, leaving 16 bases between the germline ends. The CDR3 runs 15 residues. The germline V gene has CDR1 SGHDT and CDR2 YYEEEE. CDR3 nucleotides: TGTGCCAGCAGCTCATCGACCATGGATGTAGAGACCCAGTACTTC. As protein: CASSSSTMDVETQYF.

The rearrangement joins TRBV19 to TRBJ1-5, with D unclear. V was shortened by 6 bases and J by 1 base, with 13 bases between the two germline ends. The germline gives CDR1 LNHDA, CDR2 SQIVND (reference sequence). This CDR3 spans 15 amino acids. CDR3 DNA sequence: TGTGCCAGTAGCCTTACGACGGGGAGCAATCAGCCCCAGCATTTT. It yields the protein CASSLTTGSNQPQHF.

This clone occurred a few times. Other DNA sequences from this sample encode an identical CDR3 as well. This chain joins TRBV7-9 and TRBJ1-1; D is ambiguous. The CDR3 totals 12 residues. Germline CDR1 is SEHNR and CDR2 is FQNEAQ (reference sequence). V was clipped by 1 base and J by 6 bases, with 6 bases between them. As DNA, the CDR3 is TGTGCCAGCAGCTTAGACAGAGCTGAAGCTTTCTTT. Its protein is CASSLDRAEAFF. Full variable domain (rest looked up from reference TRBV7-9 and TRBJ1-1): DTGVSQNPRHKITKRGQNVTFRCDPISEHNRLYWYRQTLGQGPEFLTYFQNEAQLEKSRLLSDRFSAERPKGSFSTLEIQRTEQGDSAMYLCASSLDRAEAFFGQGTRLTVV.

The V gene is TRBV11-3, the J gene TRBJ2-2; no firm D call. CDR1 is SGHNT, CDR2 YENEEA, per germline. The CDR3 length is 16 residues. With 5 bases removed from V and 1 base from J, the gap between germline ends came to 14 bases. In DNA, the CDR3 is TGTGCCAGCAGCCTCCTAGGCGCCGAGAACACCGGGGAGCTGTTTTTT. Translated, it gives CASSLLGAENTGELFF.

This rearrangement joins TRBV5-6 to TRBJ1-6; D gene uncertain. The V end lost 0 bases, the J end lost 0 bases, and 10 bases lay between the germline ends. The CDR3 is 17 amino acids. Per germline, CDR1 SGHDT and CDR2 YYEEEE. CDR3 nucleotides: TGTGCCAGCAGCTTGGCCACTGAGAGCTCCTATAATTCACCCCTCCACTTT. Its protein product is CASSLATESSYNSPLHF.

The rearrangement joins TRBV5-1 to TRBJ2-5; 11 bases agree with TRBD2. The germline V gene has CDR1 SGHRS and CDR2 YFSETQ. V lost 0 bases and J lost 4; bases outside the gene matches: 8. The length of the CDR3 is 17 residues. The DNA of the CDR3 is TGCGCCAGCAGCTTGGAGGTTGGCCTAGCGGGAGGAGAGACCCAGTACTTC. It translates to CASSLEVGLAGGETQYF.

The chain recombines TRBV7-9 with TRBJ2-7; 9 nucleotides align to TRBD1. Germline V gene data show CDR1 as SEHNR and CDR2 as FQNEAQ (reference sequence). V was pared by 5 bases and J by 3 bases, with 11 bases of the junction left unmatched. This CDR3 region has 16 residues. The CDR3 DNA reads TGTGCCAGCAGCCCTCTCCAGGACAGGGGTATCTACGAGCAGTACTTC. Its translation is CASSPLQDRGIYEQYF.

The chain uses TRBV27 and TRBJ2-1; weak D call: TRBD1 (6 bases). The CDR3 totals 13 residues. V was clipped by 2 bases and J by 6 bases, with 8 bases between them. Germline V gives CDR1 MNHEY, CDR2 SMNVEV (reference sequence). CDR3 nucleotides: TGTGCCAGCAGTTTAATCAGGGGCAATGAGCAGTTCTTC. Encoded protein: CASSLIRGNEQFF.

With regard to this clone: At the DNA level, this CDR3 is encoded by other sequences in the same sample as well. The gene calls are TRBV9 and TRBJ2-1; D may be TRBD1 (5 bases). The CDR3 totals 13 residues. V gave up 3 bases and J gave up 3 bases, with 7 bases separating them. Germline lookup yields CDR1 SGDLS and CDR2 YYNGEE. The CDR3 spells CASSATDYNEQFF. The CDR3 region has the DNA TGTGCCAGCAGCGCGACAGACTACAATGAGCAGTTCTTC.

The table lists this clone with a few counts. In the same sample, other DNA sequences code for this CDR3. This chain links TRBV15 with TRBJ1-5; a weak D match, TRBD1 (6 bases). This CDR3 has 15 amino acids. Between the trimmed V and J ends, which lost 0 bases and 0 bases, there was a span of 6 bases. Germline values: CDR1 LNHNV, CDR2 YYDKDF (reference sequence). The CDR3 DNA is TGTGCCACCAGCAGAGACAGGGGTAGCAATCAGCCCCAGCATTTT. It codes for CATSRDRGSNQPQHF.

V and J are TRBV7-3 and TRBJ2-3; TRBD2 agrees at 9 bases. Germline loops: CDR1 SGHTA, CDR2 FQGTGA. V lost 5 bases to trimming and J lost 1 base; unmatched junction nucleotides: 1. The CDR3 extends over 14 amino acids. The DNA for the CDR3 is TGTGCCAGCAGCCGACTAGCGGGCACAGATACGCAGTATTTT. Translation: CASSRLAGTDTQYF.

This chain joins TRBV5-1 and TRBJ2-3; a weak D match, TRBD2 (7 bases). The CDR3 extends over 14 amino acids. Per the germline V gene, CDR1 is SGHRS and CDR2 is YFSETQ. Trimming took off 2 bases at V and 5 bases at J, with 12 bases between the two ends. CDR3 amino acids: CASSFGLGGDTQYF. The CDR3 coding sequence is TGCGCCAGCAGCTTCGGACTAGGGGGAGATACGCAGTATTTT.

The rearrangement joins TRBV28 to TRBJ1-5; a weak D match, TRBD1 (5 bases). CDR1 is MDHEN and CDR2 is SYDVKM in the germline V gene. The CDR3 is 15 amino acids. V lost 5 bases to trimming and J lost 6 bases, with 17 bases between them. The CDR3 reads CASSLRGGAGQPQHF. The CDR3 DNA follows: TGTGCCAGCAGTCTTAGGGGAGGGGCAGGTCAGCCCCAGCATTTT.

V usage is TRBV2 and J usage is TRBJ1-1; TRBD1 aligns across 9 bases. After removal of 1 base from V and 6 bases from J, the junction contained 3 bases not matched to a gene. The CDR3 totals 14 residues. Germline V gene sequence: CDR1 SNHLY, CDR2 FYNNEI. The CDR3 sequence: CASSEGDRVAEAFF. DNA for the CDR3: TGTGCCAGCAGTGAAGGGGACAGGGTAGCTGAAGCTTTCTTT.

The rearrangement links TRBV11-1 to TRBJ2-5; 9 nucleotides line up with TRBD2. With 5 bases clipped from V and 5 bases from J, the junction kept 15 bases outside the gene matches. This CDR3 is 17 amino acids long. Germline CDR1 reads SGHAT; CDR2 reads FQDESV (reference sequence). The CDR3 DNA reads as TGTGCCAGCAGCCCTGAACAGGCTAGCGGGGTAGGGGAGACCCAGTACTTC. As protein: CASSPEQASGVGETQYF. Together with reference TRBV11-1 and TRBJ2-5, the CDR3 gives the full variable domain: EAEVAQSPRYKITEKSQAVAFWCDPISGHATLYWYRQILGQGPELLVQFQDESVVDDSQLPKDRFSAERLKGVDSTLKIQPAELGDSAMYLCASSPEQASGVGETQYFGPGTRLLVL.

This chain links TRBV6-6 with TRBJ2-5; unclear D gene. Germline CDR1 and CDR2: MNHNY and SVGAGI (reference sequence). The CDR3 is 13 residues long. Between the trimmed V and J ends, which lost 5 bases and 4 bases, there was a span of 11 bases. The CDR3 region is CASSHGPSETQYF. Here the CDR3 DNA reads TGTGCCAGCAGTCACGGACCCTCAGAGACCCAGTACTTC.

The J gene is TRBJ2-1, the V gene TRBV28; 16 bases align to TRBD2. Per the germline V gene, CDR1 is MDHEN and CDR2 is SYDVKM. The junction had 7 bases not matched to a gene; V was cut back by 4 bases and J by 7 bases. The CDR3 is 17 residues long. DNA for the CDR3: TGTGCCAGCAGTTCGGGACTAGCGGGGGGGAGGCTTAATGAGCAGTTCTTC. Its protein is CASSSGLAGGRLNEQFF.

V gene TRBV6-5 combines with J gene TRBJ1-1; D is ambiguous. There are 14 residues in the CDR3. The V end was cut by 5 bases, the J end by 4 bases, with 14 bases between. From germline, CDR1 is MNHEY and CDR2 SVGAGI. The CDR3 region has the DNA TGTGCCAGCAGTACTCAGACGTCCGGCACTGAAGCTTTCTTT. It is translated as CASSTQTSGTEAFF.

The chain is built from TRBV7-9 and TRBJ1-2, with 7 bases fitting TRBD1. Losses at the gene ends were 4 bases for V and 8 bases for J; bases not matched to a gene: 16. Per germline, CDR1 SEHNR and CDR2 FQNEAQ (reference sequence). This CDR3 spans 16 amino acids. The CDR3 loop is CASSSLLWDSTQGYTF. For the CDR3, the DNA is TGTGCCAGCAGCTCCCTCTTGTGGGACAGTACCCAGGGCTACACCTTC. Full variable domain (remainder filled in from reference TRBV7-9 and TRBJ1-2): DTGVSQNPRHKITKRGQNVTFRCDPISEHNRLYWYRQTLGQGPEFLTYFQNEAQLEKSRLLSDRFSAERPKGSFSTLEIQRTEQGDSAMYLCASSSLLWDSTQGYTFGSGTRLTVV.

The table lists this clone with a count of one. As DNA, the CDR3 is TGTGCCAGGGGGACTGCTGAGGATATCACAGATACGCAGTATTTT. Translating it yields CARGTAEDITDTQYF. The J gene is TRBJ2-3, the V gene TRBV5-8; TRBD2 is a possible D gene (6 bases). The CDR3 extends over 15 amino acids. V lost 8 bases to trimming and J lost 2 bases, with 18 bases between them. The germline V gene encodes CDR1 SGHTS and CDR2 YDEGEE. The complete variable domain, with remaining parts taken from reference TRBV5-8 and TRBJ2-3, reads EAGVTQSPTHLIKTRGQQATLRCSPISGHTSVYWYQQALGLGLQFLLWYDEGEERNRGNFPPRFSGRQFPNYSSELNVNALELEDSALYLCARGTAEDITDTQYFGPGTRLTVL.

The rearrangement uses TRBV2 and TRBJ2-1; D is possibly TRBD2 (5 bases). Per germline, CDR1 SNHLY and CDR2 FYNNEI. This CDR3 contains 13 residues. V was cut by 3 bases and J by 12 bases, with 15 bases left in between. The CDR3 loop is CASSDEDFRGQFF. The CDR3 DNA reads as TGTGCCAGCAGTGACGAGGACTTTCGGGGGCAGTTCTTC. Based on the CDR3 plus reference TRBV2 and TRBJ2-1, the full variable domain is EPEVTQTPSHQVTQMGQEVILRCVPISNHLYFYWYRQILGQKVEFLVSFYNNEISEKSEIFDDQFSVERPDGSNFTLKIRSTKLEDSAMYFCASSDEDFRGQFFGPGTRLTVL.

The rearrangement links TRBV27 to TRBJ2-1, with a weak D call TRBD2 (5 bases). Germline CDR1 is MNHEY and CDR2 is SMNVEV (reference sequence). This CDR3 is built from 15 residues. V lost 2 bases and J 3 bases, leaving 11 bases between the germline ends. CDR3 DNA: TGTGCCAGCAGTTTAGCGGGCACTCTCTACAATGAGCAGTTCTTC. Translation gives CASSLAGTLYNEQFF.

This chain joins TRBV25-1 and TRBJ2-4; possible D gene TRBD2, 6 bases. Germline V gene data show CDR1 as MGHDK and CDR2 as SYGVNS. The CDR3 contains 15 residues. V lost 3 bases and J lost 6, with 15 bases in between. CDR3 coding DNA: TGTGCCAGCAGTGAGCAGGGCTACGGGAGAAACATTCAGTACTTC. It encodes CASSEQGYGRNIQYF. The whole variable domain, filled in from reference TRBV25-1 and TRBJ2-4, reads EADIYQTPRYLVIGTGKKITLECSQTMGHDKMYWYQQDPGMELHLIHYSYGVNSTEKGDLSSESTVSRIRTEHFPLTLESARPSHTSQYLCASSEQGYGRNIQYFGAGTRLSVL.

The rearrangement uses TRBV7-9 and TRBJ1-3, with TRBD1 matching over 7 bases. V gave up 5 bases and J gave up 2 bases; unmatched junction bases: 6. The CDR3 sequence is 15 residues long. Germline V gene sequence: CDR1 SEHNR, CDR2 FQNEAQ (reference sequence). The CDR3 loop is CASSNDRATGNTIYF. CDR3 in DNA: TGTGCCAGCAGCAATGACAGGGCCACTGGAAACACCATATATTTT.

This chain links TRBV28 with TRBJ1-5, with D possibly matching TRBD1 (5 bases). The germline V gene encodes CDR1 MDHEN and CDR2 SYDVKM. The CDR3 has 14 amino acids. Trimming took 3 bases from V and 3 from J, leaving 9 bases between them. The DNA for the CDR3 is TGTGCCAGCAGTTTTCAGGGAGACAATCAGCCCCAGCATTTT. This sequence encodes CASSFQGDNQPQHF. Full variable domain (outside the CDR3, taken from reference TRBV28 and TRBJ1-5): DVKVTQSSRYLVKRTGEKVFLECVQDMDHENMFWYRQDPGLGLRLIYFSYDVKMKEKGDIPEGYSVSREKKERFSLILESASTNQTSMYLCASSFQGDNQPQHFGDGTRLSIL.